The 29 T cell receptor beta chains below were found in one sample sequenced in a study of T cell responses to AZD1222 COVID-19 vaccine. Assay used: immunoSEQ multiplex PCR; TCRdb lists only in-frame clones, some missing. The sample lists 110,000 or so clones, 85% to 90% seen once, with 7% to 10% in the top ten. The sample was peripheral blood, taken on day 0 of AZD1222 vaccination. All receptors derive from an adult in good health.

This clone has a handful of counts. The chain has TRBV19 and TRBJ2-1; no reliable D call. Germline values: CDR1 LNHDA, CDR2 SQIVND (reference sequence). The CDR3 loop spans 14 amino acids. Trimming removed 3 bases at V and 2 bases at J, with 8 bases between. CDR3: CASSIQAPYNEQFF. DNA for the CDR3: TGTGCCAGTAGTATTCAGGCCCCCTACAATGAGCAGTTCTTC.

Only a few counts were recorded for this clone. The J gene is TRBJ1-6, the V gene TRBV18; a possible D gene is TRBD1 (6 bases). Germline V gene lookup returns CDR1 KGHSH and CDR2 LQKENI. CDR3 length equals 14 residues. The V and J ends lost 0 bases and 13 bases respectively, with 13 bases between them. The DNA for the CDR3 is TGTGCCAGCTCACCACCGTTCAGGGGAGGGCCCCTCCACTTT. Amino acid sequence: CASSPPFRGGPLHF.

This clone was seen more than once but under ten times. The chain joins TRBV6-6 to TRBJ2-7; 7 positions agree with TRBD1. Germline CDR1 is MNHNY and CDR2 is SVGAGI (reference sequence). The length of the CDR3 is 14 residues. V gave up 0 bases and J gave up 4 bases; unmatched junction bases: 3. The CDR3 coding sequence is TGTGCCAGCAGTTACTCTGGCAGGGGGTACGAGCAGTACTTC. Its translation is CASSYSGRGYEQYF.

The V call is TRBV18, the J call TRBJ1-6; a possible D gene is TRBD1 (5 bases). The V gene lost 2 bases and the J gene lost 9 bases, with 17 bases spanning the gap. Germline V gives CDR1 KGHSH, CDR2 LQKENI. The CDR3 contains 16 residues. The CDR3 spells CASSPSGGTLSSPLHF. CDR3 coding DNA: TGTGCCAGCTCACCATCCGGAGGGACGCTGAGTTCACCCCTCCACTTT.

V is TRBV5-1 and J is TRBJ2-7; 9 nucleotides agree with TRBD1. Germline CDR1 is SGHRS and CDR2 is YFSETQ. The CDR3 is made up of 14 amino acids. After removal of 3 bases from V and 2 bases from J, the junction contained 3 bases not matched to a gene. The CDR3 sequence is CASSSRQGAYEQYF. Here the CDR3 DNA reads TGCGCCAGCAGCTCGCGACAGGGGGCCTACGAGCAGTACTTC.

The V gene is TRBV25-1, the J gene TRBJ1-1; TRBD1 aligns across 7 bases. The CDR3 is 16 amino acids. Looked up from germline, CDR1 is MGHDK and CDR2 is SYGVNS. V shed 1 base, J shed 1 base, and the junction held 6 bases outside the gene matches. CDR3 nucleotide sequence: TGTGCCAGCAGTGAATCGGTAGGGGGCGCGAACACTGAAGCTTTCTTT. Protein sequence: CASSESVGGANTEAFF.

The count of this clone is one. The V call is TRBV7-9, the J call TRBJ1-6; 7 bases line up with TRBD1. CDR3 length: 15 amino acids. V was clipped by 5 bases and J by 5 bases; unmatched bases: 6. CDR1 and CDR2 (germline): SEHNR, FQNEAQ (reference sequence). CDR3 region: CASSTVQGNNSPLHF. CDR3 nucleotide sequence: TGTGCCAGCAGCACCGTACAGGGGAATAATTCACCCCTCCACTTT.

This clone has only a few counts. This chain connects TRBV9 to TRBJ1-1; D perhaps matches TRBD1 (6 bases). CDR1 is SGDLS, CDR2 YYNGEE, per germline. Trimming left V 2 bases short and J 5 bases short, with 10 bases between. The CDR3 runs 13 residues. The CDR3 reads CASSVRGGTEAFF. The CDR3 region has the DNA TGTGCCAGCAGCGTCAGGGGAGGGACTGAAGCTTTCTTT.

The chain couples TRBV20-1 to TRBJ2-3; TRBD2 aligns across 13 bases. The CDR3 extends over 17 amino acids. CDR1 and CDR2 (germline): DFQATT, SNEGSKA (reference sequence). J was trimmed by 3 bases and V by 5 bases; bases with no gene match: 11. CDR3 residues: CSARGLAGVGMTDTQYF. CDR3 bases: TGCAGTGCTCGTGGACTAGCGGGAGTGGGTATGACAGATACGCAGTATTTT.

The CDR3 reads CASQVVTNEKLFF. The CDR3 DNA reads as TGTGCCAGCCAAGTAGTGACTAATGAAAAACTGTTTTTT. The V call is TRBV28, the J call TRBJ1-4; D is unclear. Per the germline V gene, CDR1 is MDHEN and CDR2 is SYDVKM. The CDR3 has 13 residues. Trimming shortened V by 8 bases and J by 2 bases, and 9 bases separated the two germline ends.

The chain uses TRBV30 and TRBJ1-5; maybe TRBD1 (5 bases). Germline-derived CDR1 and CDR2 are GTSNPN and SVGIG (reference sequence). Trimming took 3 bases from V and 7 from J, leaving 16 bases between them. CDR3 length equals 14 residues. The CDR3 loop is CAWSPGRREQPQHF. The CDR3 nucleotides are TGTGCCTGGAGCCCGGGACGCCGGGAACAGCCCCAGCATTTT.

The chain couples TRBV19 to TRBJ2-1; D is perhaps TRBD1 (6 bases). The CDR3 is made up of 15 amino acids. Germline-derived CDR1 and CDR2 are LNHDA and SQIVND (reference sequence). The V and J ends lost 3 bases and 2 bases respectively, with 11 bases between them. This CDR3 is CASSILDSPYNEQFF. CDR3 bases: TGTGCCAGTAGTATTCTGGACAGCCCCTACAATGAGCAGTTCTTC.

The genes are TRBV28 and TRBJ2-7; 15 nucleotides line up with TRBD2. The CDR3 spans 16 residues. Trimming took 3 bases from V and 5 from J; bases not matched to a gene: 5. Germline V CDR1 and CDR2: MDHEN, SYDVKM. CDR3 region: CASSLSGLAGGDEQYF. CDR3 sequence (DNA): TGTGCCAGCAGTTTGTCCGGACTAGCGGGAGGGGACGAGCAGTACTTC.

J is TRBJ1-2 and V is TRBV14, with 12 bases matching TRBD1. This CDR3 has 14 amino acids. Germline V gene sequence: CDR1 SGHDN, CDR2 FVKESK. Trimming removed 4 bases from V and 7 bases from J; junction bases left unmatched: 4. The CDR3 region is CASSRDRGLGGYTF. The DNA for the CDR3 is TGTGCCAGCAGCCGGGACAGGGGGCTGGGTGGCTACACCTTC.

V gene TRBV5-4 combines with J gene TRBJ1-4; possibly TRBD1 for D (6 bases). Trimming removed 4 bases from V and 7 bases from J, with 17 bases in between. This CDR3 contains 15 residues. Germline V CDR1 and CDR2: SGHNT, YYREEE (reference sequence). The CDR3 DNA sequence: TGTGCCAGCAGCCCTACAGGGACTTTGGGTGAAAAACTGTTTTTT. Translating it yields CASSPTGTLGEKLFF.

In DNA form, the CDR3 reads TGTGCCTGGTCTCGGGGTTCAGATACGCAGTATTTT. This encodes CAWSRGSDTQYF. The chain is built from TRBV30 and TRBJ2-3, with D perhaps matching TRBD2 (5 bases). The V gene lost 5 bases and the J gene lost 4 bases, with 10 bases spanning the gap. CDR3 length equals 12 residues. Germline V lookup: CDR1 GTSNPN, CDR2 SVGIG (reference sequence).

The chain is built from TRBV27 and TRBJ1-2, with 7 bases fitting TRBD1. Germline V gene lookup returns CDR1 MNHEY and CDR2 SMNVEV (reference sequence). The CDR3 has 14 amino acids. J was trimmed by 5 bases and V by 6 bases; bases with no gene match: 9. The CDR3 DNA sequence: TGTGCCAGCAGCCCCATGGAGGGGGCATATGGCTACACCTTC. Protein sequence: CASSPMEGAYGYTF.

This rearrangement joins TRBV5-1 to TRBJ2-5; tentative D call: TRBD2 (6 bases). This CDR3 is 13 amino acids long. Trimming shortened V by 2 bases and J by 4 bases, and 9 bases separated the two germline ends. Germline assignment: CDR1 SGHRS and CDR2 YFSETQ. The CDR3 nucleotides are TGCGCCAGCAGCTTTTCAGCGGGAGAGACCCAGTACTTC. It yields the protein CASSFSAGETQYF. Supplemented by reference TRBV5-1 and TRBJ2-5, the full variable domain reads KAGVTQTPRYLIKTRGQQVTLSCSPISGHRSVSWYQQTPGQGLQFLFEYFSETQRNKGNFPGRFSGRQFSNSRSEMNVSTLELGDSALYLCASSFSAGETQYFGPGTRLLVL.

This clone came up once. This chain uses TRBV7-2 with TRBJ1-2; possibly TRBD1 for D (5 bases). V lost 5 bases and J 6 bases, leaving 16 bases between the germline ends. This CDR3 region has 14 residues. The germline V gene encodes CDR1 SGHTA and CDR2 FQGNSA. CDR3 nucleotides: TGTGCCAGCAGCCCCTGGGGCGGATTGAATGGCTACACCTTC. It yields the protein CASSPWGGLNGYTF. Based on the CDR3 plus reference TRBV7-2 and TRBJ1-2, the full variable domain is GAGVSQSPSNKVTEKGKDVELRCDPISGHTALYWYRQSLGQGLEFLIYFQGNSAPDKSGLPSDRFSAERTGGSVSTLTIQRTQQEDSAVYLCASSPWGGLNGYTFGSGTRLTVV.

The genes are TRBV19 and TRBJ2-7, with D perhaps matching TRBD1 (6 bases). CDR1 is LNHDA and CDR2 is SQIVND in the germline V gene (reference sequence). This CDR3 contains 13 residues. Trimming removed 5 bases from V and 3 bases from J, with 11 bases in between. DNA of the CDR3: TGTGCCAGTAGTCCCGACAGGCTCTACGAGCAGTACTTC. The encoded protein is CASSPDRLYEQYF.

J is TRBJ1-4 and V is TRBV19; 7 positions agree with TRBD1. V shed 7 bases, J shed 5 bases, and the junction held 7 bases outside the gene matches. Germline V lookup: CDR1 LNHDA, CDR2 SQIVND (reference sequence). The CDR3 consists of 14 residues. Here the CDR3 reads CASNHRGSNEKLFF. DNA for the CDR3: TGTGCCAGTAACCACAGGGGATCGAATGAAAAACTGTTTTTT.

The V and J genes are TRBV19 and TRBJ1-5; the match to TRBD1 covers 10 bases. Germline trimming cut 7 bases from V and 2 bases from J; bases unmatched to any gene: 11. The CDR3 length is 17 residues. Germline V gene sequence: CDR1 LNHDA, CDR2 SQIVND (reference sequence). The CDR3 DNA follows: TGTGCCAGTATCGAGGGACAGGGGAGGTTGGGCAATCAGCCCCAGCATTTT. This encodes CASIEGQGRLGNQPQHF.

The V call is TRBV10-1, the J call TRBJ2-3; D gene unclear. Germline CDR1 and CDR2: WNHNN and SYGVQD (reference sequence). The CDR3 spans 9 residues. Trimming cost V 9 bases and J 10 bases, with 8 bases left between them. The DNA of the CDR3 is TGCGCCAGTGGCTCCGCGCAGTATTTT. It encodes CASGSAQYF.

This clone was seen only a few times. V and J are TRBV5-1 and TRBJ2-2; the D is unclear. Germline CDR1 and CDR2: SGHRS and YFSETQ. The V gene lost 0 bases and the J gene lost 1 base, with 4 bases spanning the gap. The CDR3 runs to 14 residues. The CDR3 bases are TGCGCCAGCAGCTTGGCGGGGAACACCGGGGAGCTGTTTTTT. Its protein product is CASSLAGNTGELFF.

The CDR3 reads CASATSGLFSYEQYF. CDR3 nucleotides: TGCGCCAGCGCAACTAGCGGTCTCTTTTCCTACGAGCAGTACTTC. The chain is built from TRBV5-1 and TRBJ2-7, with TRBD2 matching 8 bases. Germline V CDR1 and CDR2: SGHRS, YFSETQ. Losses at the gene ends were 7 bases for V and 1 base for J; bases not matched to a gene: 10. The CDR3 loop spans 15 amino acids.

The rearrangement uses TRBV20-1 and TRBJ1-2; D unresolved. The germline CDR1 and CDR2 sequences are DFQATT and SNEGSKA (reference sequence). The CDR3 has 11 amino acids. Trimming shortened V by 3 bases and J by 6 bases, and 8 bases separated the two germline ends. This CDR3 is CSASRRDGYTF. Written as DNA, the CDR3 is TGCAGTGCTAGCCGGCGAGATGGCTACACCTTC.

The CDR3, as DNA: TGTGCCAGCAGTGAAACTCCGGGACTAGCGGGCACACTACCGGAGCAGTTCTTC. It specifies CASSETPGLAGTLPEQFF. The J gene is TRBJ2-1, the V gene TRBV6-1; TRBD2 matches 12 bases. V lost 2 bases and J lost 10; bases outside the gene matches: 15. There are 18 residues in the CDR3. CDR1 and CDR2 (germline): MNHNS, SASEGT.

The V and J genes are TRBV9 and TRBJ1-1, with a weak D call TRBD1 (6 bases). The CDR3 has 15 residues. With 5 bases removed from V and 5 bases from J, the gap between germline ends came to 19 bases. Germline CDR1 is SGDLS and CDR2 is YYNGEE. CDR3: CASRARGLGGTEAFF. CDR3 DNA: TGTGCCAGCAGGGCCAGGGGTCTGGGAGGTACTGAAGCTTTCTTT.

Only a few counts were recorded for this clone. The chain carries TRBV15 and TRBJ2-5; D is ambiguous. CDR1 LNHNV and CDR2 YYDKDF come from the germline V gene (reference sequence). The CDR3 is 16 amino acids. Deletions cut 1 base from V and 4 bases from J, with 16 bases between. The CDR3 here is CATSRAHTLGGETQYF. The CDR3, as DNA: TGTGCCACCAGCAGAGCTCATACCCTGGGCGGAGAGACCCAGTACTTC.